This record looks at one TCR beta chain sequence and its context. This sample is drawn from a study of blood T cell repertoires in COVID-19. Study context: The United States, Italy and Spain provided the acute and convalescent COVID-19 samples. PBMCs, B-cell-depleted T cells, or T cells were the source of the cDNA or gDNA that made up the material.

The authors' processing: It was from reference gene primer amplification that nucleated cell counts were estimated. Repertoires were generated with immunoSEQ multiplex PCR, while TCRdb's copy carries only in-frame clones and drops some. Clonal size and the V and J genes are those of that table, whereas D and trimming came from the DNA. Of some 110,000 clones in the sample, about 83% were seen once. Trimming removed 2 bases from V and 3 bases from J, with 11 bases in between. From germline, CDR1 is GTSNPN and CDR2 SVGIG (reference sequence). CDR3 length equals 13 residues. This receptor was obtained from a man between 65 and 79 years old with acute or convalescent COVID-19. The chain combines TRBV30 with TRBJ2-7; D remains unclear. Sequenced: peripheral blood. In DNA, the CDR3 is TGTGCCTGGAGTACCAGGTCTAACTACGAGCAGTACTTC. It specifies CAWSTRSNYEQYF.